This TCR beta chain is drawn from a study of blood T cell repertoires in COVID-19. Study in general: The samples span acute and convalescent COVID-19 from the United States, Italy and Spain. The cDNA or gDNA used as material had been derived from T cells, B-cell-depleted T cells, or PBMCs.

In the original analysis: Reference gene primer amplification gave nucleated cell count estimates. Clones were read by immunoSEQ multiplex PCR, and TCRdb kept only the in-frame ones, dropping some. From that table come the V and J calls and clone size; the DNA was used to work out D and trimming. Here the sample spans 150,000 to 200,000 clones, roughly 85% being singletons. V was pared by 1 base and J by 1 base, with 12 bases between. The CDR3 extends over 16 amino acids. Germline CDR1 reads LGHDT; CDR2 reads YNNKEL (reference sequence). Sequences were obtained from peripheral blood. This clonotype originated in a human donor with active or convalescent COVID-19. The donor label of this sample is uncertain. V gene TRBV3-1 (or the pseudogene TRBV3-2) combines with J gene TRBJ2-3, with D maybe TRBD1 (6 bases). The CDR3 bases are TGTGCCAGCAGCCAAGGGAGGACAGTTGGCACAGATACGCAGTATTTT. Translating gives CASSQGRTVGTDTQYF.